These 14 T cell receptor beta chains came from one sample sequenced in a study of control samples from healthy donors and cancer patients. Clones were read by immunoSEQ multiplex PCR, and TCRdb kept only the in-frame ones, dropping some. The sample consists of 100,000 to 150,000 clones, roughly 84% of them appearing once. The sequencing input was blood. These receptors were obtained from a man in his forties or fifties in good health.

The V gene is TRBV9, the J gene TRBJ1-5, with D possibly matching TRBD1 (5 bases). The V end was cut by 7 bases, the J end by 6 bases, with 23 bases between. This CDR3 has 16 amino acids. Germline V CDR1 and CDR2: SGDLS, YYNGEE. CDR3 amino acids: CASSESGTFLSQPQHF. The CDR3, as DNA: TGTGCCAGCTCAGAGTCCGGGACCTTCTTAAGTCAGCCCCAGCATTTT.

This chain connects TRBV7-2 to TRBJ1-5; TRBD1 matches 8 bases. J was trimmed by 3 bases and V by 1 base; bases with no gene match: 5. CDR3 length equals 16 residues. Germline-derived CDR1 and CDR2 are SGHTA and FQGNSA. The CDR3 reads CASSLVGDRFNQPQHF. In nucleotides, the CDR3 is TGTGCCAGCAGCTTAGTAGGGGACAGGTTCAATCAGCCCCAGCATTTT.

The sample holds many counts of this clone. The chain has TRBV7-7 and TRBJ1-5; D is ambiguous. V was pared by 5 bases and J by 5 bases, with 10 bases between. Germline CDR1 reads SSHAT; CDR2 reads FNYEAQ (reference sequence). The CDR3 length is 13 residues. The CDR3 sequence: CASSHERYQPQHF. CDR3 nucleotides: TGTGCCAGCAGCCACGAGAGATATCAGCCCCAGCATTTT.

The CDR3 is CATNREVGQPQHF. CDR3 nucleotide sequence: TGTGCCACCAACAGGGAGGTCGGCCAGCCCCAGCATTTT. The chain combines TRBV15 with TRBJ1-5; maybe TRBD1 (6 bases). CDR3 length equals 13 residues. V lost 7 bases, J lost 7 bases, and 14 bases lay in between. Germline values: CDR1 LNHNV, CDR2 YYDKDF (reference sequence).

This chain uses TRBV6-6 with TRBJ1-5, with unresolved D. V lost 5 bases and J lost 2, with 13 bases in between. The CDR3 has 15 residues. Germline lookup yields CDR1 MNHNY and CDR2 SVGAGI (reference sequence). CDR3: CASSPSGPGNQPQHF. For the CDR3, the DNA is TGTGCCAGCAGTCCCTCTGGGCCGGGCAATCAGCCCCAGCATTTT.

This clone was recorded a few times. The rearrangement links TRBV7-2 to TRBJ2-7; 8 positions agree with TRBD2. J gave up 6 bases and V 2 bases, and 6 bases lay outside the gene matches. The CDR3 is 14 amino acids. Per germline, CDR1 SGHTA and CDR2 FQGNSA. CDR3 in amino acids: CASSLYGGASEQYF. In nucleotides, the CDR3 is TGTGCCAGCAGCTTATACGGGGGGGCCTCCGAGCAGTACTTC. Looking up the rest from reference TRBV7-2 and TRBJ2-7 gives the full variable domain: GAGVSQSPSNKVTEKGKDVELRCDPISGHTALYWYRQSLGQGLEFLIYFQGNSAPDKSGLPSDRFSAERTGGSVSTLTIQRTQQEDSAVYLCASSLYGGASEQYFGPGTRLTVT.

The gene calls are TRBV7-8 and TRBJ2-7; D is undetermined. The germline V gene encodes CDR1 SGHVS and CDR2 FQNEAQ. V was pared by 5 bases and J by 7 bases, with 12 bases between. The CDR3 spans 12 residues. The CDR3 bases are TGTGCCAGCAGCCCCCCCGGAGTTGAGCAGTACTTC. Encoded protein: CASSPPGVEQYF.

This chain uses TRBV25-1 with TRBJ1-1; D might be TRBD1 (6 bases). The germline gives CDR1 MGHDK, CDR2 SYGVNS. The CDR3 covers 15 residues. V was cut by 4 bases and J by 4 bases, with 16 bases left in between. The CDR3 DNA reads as TGTGCCAGCAGTGGGGAAGGGGGTAGGGGCACTGAAGCTTTCTTT. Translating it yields CASSGEGGRGTEAFF.

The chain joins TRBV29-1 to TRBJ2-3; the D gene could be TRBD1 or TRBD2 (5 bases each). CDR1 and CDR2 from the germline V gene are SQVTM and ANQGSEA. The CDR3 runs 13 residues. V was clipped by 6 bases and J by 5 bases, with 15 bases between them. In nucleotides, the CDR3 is TGCAGCGTGGCTCTTTTGGGGGAAGATACGCAGTATTTT. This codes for CSVALLGEDTQYF.

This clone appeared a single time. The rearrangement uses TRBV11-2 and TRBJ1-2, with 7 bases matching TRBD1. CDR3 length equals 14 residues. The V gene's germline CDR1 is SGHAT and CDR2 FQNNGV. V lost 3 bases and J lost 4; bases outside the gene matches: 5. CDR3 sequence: CASSLNDRVYGYTF. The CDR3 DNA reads TGTGCCAGCAGCTTGAACGACAGGGTCTATGGCTACACCTTC.

CDR3 DNA: TGTGCCAGCAGCTTAGCGCGGTCAGGGGGGTACGAGCAGTACTTC. Encoded protein: CASSLARSGGYEQYF. The chain employs TRBV7-7 and TRBJ2-7; possibly TRBD1 for D (7 bases). The CDR3 sequence is 15 residues long. The germline CDR1 and CDR2 sequences are SSHAT and FNYEAQ (reference sequence). Trimming removed 0 bases at V and 4 bases at J, with 13 bases between. The full variable domain, its missing parts supplied by reference TRBV7-7 and TRBJ2-7, is GAGVSQSPRYKVTKRGQDVTLRCDPISSHATLYWYQQALGQGPEFLTYFNYEAQPDKSGLPSDRFSAERPEGSISTLTIQRTEQRDSAMYRCASSLARSGGYEQYFGPGTRLTVT.

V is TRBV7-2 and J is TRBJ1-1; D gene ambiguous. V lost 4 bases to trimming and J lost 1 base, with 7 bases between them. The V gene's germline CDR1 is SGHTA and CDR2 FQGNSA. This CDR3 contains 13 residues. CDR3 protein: CASSSGPNTEAFF. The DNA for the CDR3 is TGTGCCAGCAGCTCAGGCCCGAACACTGAAGCTTTCTTT.

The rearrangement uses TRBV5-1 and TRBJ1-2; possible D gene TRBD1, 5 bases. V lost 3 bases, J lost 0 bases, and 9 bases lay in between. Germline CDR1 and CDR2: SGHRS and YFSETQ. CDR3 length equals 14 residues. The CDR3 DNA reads TGCGCCAGCAGCTACGCAGGGACTAACTATGGCTACACCTTC. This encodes CASSYAGTNYGYTF.

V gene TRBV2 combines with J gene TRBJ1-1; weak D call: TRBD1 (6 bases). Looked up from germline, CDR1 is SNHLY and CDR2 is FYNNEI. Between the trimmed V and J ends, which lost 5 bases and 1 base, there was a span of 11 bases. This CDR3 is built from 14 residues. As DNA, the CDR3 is TGTGCCAGCAGTCGAAACAGGGCGAACACTGAAGCTTTCTTT. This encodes CASSRNRANTEAFF.